The next 5 T cell receptor beta chains were all read from a single sample in a study of T cells in women clearing cervical HPV infection. Clones were read by immunoSEQ multiplex PCR, and TCRdb kept only the in-frame ones, dropping some. The sample's table shows about 30,000 clones. The sequencing input was blood buffy coat. All receptors derive from a woman aged 18-70 years with a cervical HPV16 infection that either progressed to CIN3+ or cleared (not recorded which).

On this clone itself: Read coverage stops 3 residues before the CDR3 terminus; the germline J gene supplies the remainder. The genes are TRBV2 and TRBJ2-1; 7 bases map to TRBD1. Germline V gives CDR1 SNHLY, CDR2 FYNNEI. The J segment lost 0 bases and the V segment lost 6 bases, leaving 5 bases of the junction unmatched. CDR3 length: 15 amino acids. The CDR3 is CASRQGGSSYNEQFF. The DNA read from the CDR3 is TGTGCCAGCAGACAAGGGGGCAGCTCCTACAATGAG. Looking up the rest from reference TRBV2 and TRBJ2-1 gives the full variable domain: EPEVTQTPSHQVTQMGQEVILRCVPISNHLYFYWYRQILGQKVEFLVSFYNNEISEKSEIFDDQFSVERPDGSNFTLKIRSTKLEDSAMYFCASRQGGSSYNEQFFGPGTRLTVL.

Note on this clone: The read gets to within 3 residues of the CDR3 end, and the germline J gene fills in the rest. Other DNA sequences in this specimen translate into the identical CDR3. This rearrangement joins TRBV29-1 to TRBJ2-7; the D call may be TRBD1 or TRBD2 (5 bases each). This CDR3 is built from 13 residues. V dropped 7 bases and J dropped 0 bases, with 13 bases sitting between them. Per the germline V gene, CDR1 is SQVTM and CDR2 is ANQGSEA. The CDR3 protein is CSAEGQGSYEQYF. The DNA read from the CDR3 is TGCAGCGCCGAGGGTCAGGGCTCCTACGAG.

Worth noting for this clone: The sequence runs out 3 residues before the end of the CDR3; the remainder is reconstructed from the germline J gene. The chain links TRBV7-6 to TRBJ1-2; D is uncertain. Germline values: CDR1 SGHVS, CDR2 FNYEAQ. This CDR3 contains 16 residues. The part of the CDR3 DNA that was read is TGTGCCAGCAGCTCCCTTTTTAGCGGGAGCACAGATACC. Translated: CASSSLFSGSTDT. The full CDR3 is CASSSLFSGSTDTYTF. Together with reference TRBV7-6 and TRBJ1-2, the CDR3 gives the full variable domain: GAGVSQSPRYKVTKRGQDVALRCDPISGHVSLYWYRQALGQGPEFLTYFNYEAQQDKSGLPNDRFSAERPEGSISTLTIQRTEQRDSAMYRCASSSLFSGSTDTYTFGSGTRLTVV.

Remarks on this clone: The read stops 3 residues short of the end of the CDR3; the missing end is completed from the germline J gene. The rearrangement links TRBV28 to TRBJ1-2; TRBD1 agrees at 8 bases. From germline, CDR1 is MDHEN and CDR2 SYDVKM. The junction had 8 bases not matched to a gene; V was cut back by 1 base and J by 4 bases. This CDR3 has 16 residues. The CDR3 is CASSLSRQGLGYGYTF. The sequenced part of the CDR3 DNA is TGTGCCAGCAGTTTATCCCGACAGGGGCTGGGCTATGGC.

Details on this clone: The CDR3 extends 3 residues past the end of the read, so its final part is completed from the germline J gene. The genes are TRBV28 and TRBJ1-2, with D possibly being TRBD1 (5 bases). The CDR3 is 14 amino acids. V was trimmed by 3 bases and J by 0 bases, leaving 8 bases between them. Germline CDR1 and CDR2: MDHEN and SYDVKM. The covered CDR3 bases are TGTGCCAGCAGTTTGGCAGGGCCTAACTATGGC. Translating it yields CASSLAGPNYG. The full CDR3 protein reads CASSLAGPNYGYTF.